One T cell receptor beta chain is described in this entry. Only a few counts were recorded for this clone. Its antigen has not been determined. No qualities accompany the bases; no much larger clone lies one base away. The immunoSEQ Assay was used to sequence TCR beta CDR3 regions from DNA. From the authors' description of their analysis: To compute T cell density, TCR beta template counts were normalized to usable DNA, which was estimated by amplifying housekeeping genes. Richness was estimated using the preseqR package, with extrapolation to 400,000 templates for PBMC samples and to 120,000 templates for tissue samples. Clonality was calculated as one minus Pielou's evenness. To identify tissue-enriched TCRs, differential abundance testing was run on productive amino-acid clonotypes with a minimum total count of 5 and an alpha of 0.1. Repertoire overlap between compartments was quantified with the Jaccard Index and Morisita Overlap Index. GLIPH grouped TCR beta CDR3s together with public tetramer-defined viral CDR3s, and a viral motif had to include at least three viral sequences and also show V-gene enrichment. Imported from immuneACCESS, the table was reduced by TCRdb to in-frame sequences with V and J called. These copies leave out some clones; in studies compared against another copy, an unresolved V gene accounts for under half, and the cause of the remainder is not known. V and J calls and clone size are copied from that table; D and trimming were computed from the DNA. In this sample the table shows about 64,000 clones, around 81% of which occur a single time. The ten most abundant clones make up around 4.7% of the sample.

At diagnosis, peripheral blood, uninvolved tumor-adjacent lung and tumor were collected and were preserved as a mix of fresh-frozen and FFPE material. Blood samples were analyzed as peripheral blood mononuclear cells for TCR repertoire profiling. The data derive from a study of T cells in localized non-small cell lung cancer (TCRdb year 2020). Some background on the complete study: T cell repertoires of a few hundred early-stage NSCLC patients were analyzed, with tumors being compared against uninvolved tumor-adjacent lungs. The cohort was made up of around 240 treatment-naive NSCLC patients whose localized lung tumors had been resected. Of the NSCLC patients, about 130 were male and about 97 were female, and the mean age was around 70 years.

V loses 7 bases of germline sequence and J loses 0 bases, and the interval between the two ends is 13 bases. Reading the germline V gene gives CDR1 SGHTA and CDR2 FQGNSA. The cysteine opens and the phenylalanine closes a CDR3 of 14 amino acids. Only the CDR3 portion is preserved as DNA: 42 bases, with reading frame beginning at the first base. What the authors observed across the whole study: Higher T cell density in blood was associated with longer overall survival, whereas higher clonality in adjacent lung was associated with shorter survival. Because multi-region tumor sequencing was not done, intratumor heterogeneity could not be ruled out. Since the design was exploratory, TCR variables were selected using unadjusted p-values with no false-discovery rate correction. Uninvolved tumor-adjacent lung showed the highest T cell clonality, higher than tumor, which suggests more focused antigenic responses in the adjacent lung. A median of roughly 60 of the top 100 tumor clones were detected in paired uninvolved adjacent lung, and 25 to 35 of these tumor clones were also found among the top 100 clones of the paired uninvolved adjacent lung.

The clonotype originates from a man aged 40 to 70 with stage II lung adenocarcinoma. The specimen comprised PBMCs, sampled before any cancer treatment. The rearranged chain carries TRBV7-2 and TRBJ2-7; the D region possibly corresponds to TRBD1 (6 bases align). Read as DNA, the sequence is TGTGCCAGCACTTCGGACAGTTCCTCCTACGAGCAGTACTTC. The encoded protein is CASTSDSSSYEQYF.